A single sample is the source of the 17 T cell receptor beta chains below, sequenced in a study of tumor-infiltrating lymphocytes in primary liver carcinoma. RNA and DNA were co-extracted from around 20-30 mg of unsorted bulk tissue. A constant-region primer primed TCR beta cDNA synthesis from roughly 500 ng of total RNA. Employing slightly modified ARM-PCR, three nested multiplex PCR rounds were run, and these gave rise to the TCR beta libraries. A C-beta reverse primer was combined with TRBV1-TRBV30 forward primers in the first two PCR rounds, and each round had approximately 10 cycles. TCRdb recomputed calls from the multiplex PCR reads with MiXCR, one row per CDR3 protein. In the table there are fewer than 75,000 distinct CDR3 sequences, about two thirds of which are singletons. The sequencing sample was made of liver tumor tissue from sampling region 4. Sample subset: tumor region T4, right-lateral pole. Receptors were obtained from a man aged 40-49 years with primary liver carcinoma and hepatitis B virus infection.

With respect to this clonotype: The CDR3 end shows no conserved phenylalanine or tryptophan, and so a read error is likely. The DNA is omitted, as the CDR3 cannot be located on it reliably, and the CDR3 follows TCRdb's listing. The chain couples TRBV11-2 to TRBJ1-1; the table's D gene call, TRBD1, was not cross checked with the DNA. Germline assignment: CDR1 SGHAT and CDR2 FQNNGV. The CDR3 is 16 residues long, counting both termini. The CDR3 loop is CVSSPSRGLVNTESFS.

This chain uses TRBV11-2 with TRBJ2-2, with unresolved D. V lost 5 bases and J lost 0, with 13 bases in between. Germline CDR1 is SGHAT and CDR2 is FQNNGV. The CDR3 covers 16 residues. CDR3 region: CASSILRSANTGELFF. DNA of the CDR3: TGTGCCAGCAGCATTCTTAGAAGCGCGAACACCGGGGAGCTGTTTTTT. The full variable domain, with the rest looked up from reference TRBV11-2 and TRBJ2-2, is EAGVAQSPRYKIIEKRQSVAFWCNPISGHATLYWYQQILGQGPKLLIQFQNNGVVDDSQLPKDRFSAERLKGVDSTLKIQPAKLEDSAVYLCASSILRSANTGELFFGEGSRLTVL.

Turning to this clonotype: This sequence may be a read error, since a much larger clone differs from it by one base. The J gene is TRBJ1-2, the V gene TRBV29-1; a weak D match, TRBD1 (6 bases). CDR1 is SQVTM and CDR2 is ANQGSEA in the germline V gene. V shed 8 bases and J shed 4 bases, with 20 bases lying between them. The CDR3 is made up of 14 amino acids. The CDR3 reads CSIRFGQSIYGYTF. The DNA for the CDR3 is TGCAGCATCAGGTTTGGACAGTCGATCTATGGCTACACCTTC.

This clonotype was seen only once. The rearrangement links TRBV12-3 or TRBV12-4 to TRBJ1-1; D uncertain. The CDR3 contains 14 residues. V dropped 1 base and J dropped 1 base, with 7 bases sitting between them. CDR3 sequence reads: CASSLGHTNTEAFF. The CDR3 nucleotides are TGTGCCAGCAGTTTAGGACATACGAACACTGAAGCTTTCTTT.

The table lists this clonotype with a few counts. The CDR3 does not end in the conserved phenylalanine or tryptophan, so this is likely a read error. The rearrangement uses TRBV5-1 and TRBJ1-1, with D possibly TRBD1 on 5 matching bases. Germline V gives CDR1 SGHRS, CDR2 YFSETQ. The length of the CDR3 is 15 residues. V was cut by 3 bases and J by 1 base, with 13 bases left in between. For the CDR3, the DNA is TGCGCCAGCAGCTCCGCCGGGGCCCGGAACACTGAAGCTTTCCTT. Amino acid sequence: CASSSAGARNTEAFL.

As for this clonotype: A read error may produce the germline difference seen at one junction end. V is TRBV28 and J is TRBJ2-7; D is uncertain. The CDR3 is 12 residues long. The germline gives CDR1 MDHEN, CDR2 SYDVKM. The CDR3 DNA follows: TGTGCCAGCAGTTTTCAGCTATACGAGCATTACTTC. The encoded protein is CASSFQLYEHYF.

This clonotype appeared many times. CDR3 sequence: CASSLAEGSEQFF. The CDR3 DNA follows: TGCGCCAGCAGCTTGGCCGAGGGTAGCGAGCAGTTCTTC. The chain links TRBV5-1 to TRBJ2-1, with a possible D match to TRBD2 (5 bases). Per the germline V gene, CDR1 is SGHRS and CDR2 is YFSETQ. Trimming took off 0 bases at V and 10 bases at J, with 11 bases between the two ends. CDR3 length equals 13 residues.

To note about this clonotype: Lacking the conserved final phenylalanine or tryptophan, this CDR3 likely reflects a read error. The CDR3, as DNA: TGCAGCGCCTTGGGACAGAGTGTGACCTACGAGCAGTACCTC. It translates to CSALGQSVTYEQYL. The V and J genes are TRBV29-1 and TRBJ2-7; 7 bases fit TRBD1. V lost 7 bases to trimming and J lost 2 bases; unmatched junction nucleotides: 11. This CDR3 has 14 amino acids. Germline V gives CDR1 SQVTM, CDR2 ANQGSEA.

A note on this clonotype: The junction and the germline gene differ at one end; a read error may be behind it. V gene TRBV29-1 combines with J gene TRBJ2-5; D possibly corresponds to TRBD1 (6 bases). Germline lookup yields CDR1 SQVTM and CDR2 ANQGSEA. The CDR3 has 12 residues. CDR3 DNA: TGCAGCAGTATGGACAGTGGAGAGGCCCAGTACTTC. Translated, it gives CSSMDSGEAQYF.

This chain uses TRBV4-1 with TRBJ2-2, with 8 bases aligning to TRBD1. V was pared by 11 bases and J by 7 bases, with 24 bases of the junction left unmatched. The CDR3 runs 18 residues. Looked up from germline, CDR1 is MGHRA and CDR2 is YSYEKL. The CDR3 DNA reads TGCGCCTGCGGCCAGCCGTTAACTGGTCAGGGGGCGCGCGGGGAGCTGTTTTTT. Translation: CACGQPLTGQGARGELFF.

On this clonotype itself: The CDR3 ends on some other residue instead of the conserved phenylalanine or tryptophan, so this is likely a read error. The chain has TRBV4-3 and TRBJ2-1; 8 bases agree with TRBD2. Trimming removed 3 bases from V and 6 bases from J; junction bases left unmatched: 7. This CDR3 is built from 15 residues. CDR1 and CDR2 from the germline V gene are LGHNA and YSLEER. In nucleotides, the CDR3 is TGCGCCAGCAGCCACCTCGGACTAGCTGTCAATGAGCAGTTCTTA. This encodes CASSHLGLAVNEQFL.

About this clonotype itself: An end of the junction does not agree with germline; a read error may underlie this. CDR3 protein: CARSLRGPLASADTQYF. CDR3 coding DNA: TGTGCCAGGAGTTTACGGGGCCCACTAGCGTCCGCCGATACGCAGTATTTT. This chain uses TRBV12-3 or TRBV12-4 with TRBJ2-3, with 7 bases identical to TRBD2. CDR3 length equals 17 residues.

On this clonotype itself: One end of the junction does not line up with germline, which may come from a read error. The V and J genes are TRBV13 and TRBJ2-1; no clear D. The CDR3 consists of 15 residues. Germline V gene sequence: CDR1 PRHDT, CDR2 FYEKMQ (reference sequence). CDR3: CASSDELSSYDEQFF. The CDR3 nucleotides read TGTGCCAGCAGCGACGAGTTAAGTTCCTACGATGAGCAGTTCTTC.

A note on this clonotype: At one of its ends the junction is not consistent with the germline gene, which may arise from a read error. This chain uses TRBV11-1 with TRBJ2-3; 11 positions agree with TRBD2. The CDR3 spans 17 residues. The germline V gene encodes CDR1 SGHAT and CDR2 FQDESV (reference sequence). The CDR3 sequence is CTSSLARTSGSTDTQYF. In nucleotides, the CDR3 is TGTACCAGCAGCTTAGCTAGGACTAGCGGGTCCACAGATACGCAGTATTTT.

About this clonotype: A read error may produce the germline difference seen at one junction end. The chain employs TRBV11-3 and TRBJ2-7; the D gene is possibly TRBD2 (6 bases). The CDR3 runs to 12 residues. Germline CDR1 SGHNT, CDR2 YENEEA. Here the CDR3 reads CTSSSQWGEQYF. The CDR3 nucleotides are TGTACCAGCAGCTCACAATGGGGGGAGCAATACTTC.

As concerns this clonotype: One end of the junction varies from germline; a read error may be responsible. The gene calls are TRBV4-2 and TRBJ2-1; 9 nucleotides match TRBD2. The CDR3 length is 17 residues. Germline CDR1 is LGHNA and CDR2 is YNFKEQ. The CDR3 bases are TGTGCCAGCAACCAAGAGGTAGCGGGGGCCTCCTACAATGAGAAGTTCTTC. This translates into CASNQEVAGASYNEKFF.

On this clonotype itself: The conserved final phenylalanine or tryptophan is absent from the CDR3, which likely points to a read error. This rearrangement joins TRBV11-2 to TRBJ1-1; 7 nucleotides agree with TRBD1. The CDR3 consists of 16 residues. The V gene's germline CDR1 is SGHAT and CDR2 FQNNGV. CDR3 sequence reads: CASSPSRGLLNTEAFY. CDR3 sequence (DNA): TGTGCCAGCAGCCCATCCAGGGGGTTGTTGAACACTGAGGCTTTCTAT.